This T cell receptor (beta chain) was observed in a study of T-cell reconstitution after alpha-beta-depleted transplantation in children. This clonotype was seen a handful of times. Unique molecular identifiers were incorporated into the prepared TCRbeta library. A single record per CDR3 protein comes from TCRdb applying MiXCR to the PCR reads. Of about 600,000 distinct CDR3 sequences listed, roughly a tenth are singletons. The CDR3 totals 16 residues. Germline V gene sequence: CDR1 DFQATT, CDR2 SNEGSKA (reference sequence). Trimming cost V 2 bases and J 3 bases, with 19 bases left between them. The chain couples TRBV20-1 to TRBJ2-5; D might be TRBD2 (6 bases). The sequencing here drew on PBMCs from the stem cell graft donor, taken from the stem cell graft. This TCR was recovered from a human donor who donated a stem cell graft to a child with acute myeloid leukemia. The CDR3 DNA reads TGCAGTGCTAGATCCTCCGGGAGTGGCCTAAAAGAGACCCAGTACTTC. As protein: CSARSSGSGLKETQYF.